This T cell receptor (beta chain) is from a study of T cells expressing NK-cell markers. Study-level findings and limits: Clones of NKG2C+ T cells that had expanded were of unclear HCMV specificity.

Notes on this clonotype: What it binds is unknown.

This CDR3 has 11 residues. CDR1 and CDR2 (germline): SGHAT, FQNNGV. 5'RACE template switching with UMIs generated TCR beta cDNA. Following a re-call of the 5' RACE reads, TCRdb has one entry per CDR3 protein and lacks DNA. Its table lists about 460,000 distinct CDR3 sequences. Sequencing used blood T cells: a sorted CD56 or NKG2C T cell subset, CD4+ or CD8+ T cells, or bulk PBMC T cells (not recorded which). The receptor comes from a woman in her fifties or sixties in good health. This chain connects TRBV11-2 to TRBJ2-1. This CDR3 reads CASSLAGEQFF.